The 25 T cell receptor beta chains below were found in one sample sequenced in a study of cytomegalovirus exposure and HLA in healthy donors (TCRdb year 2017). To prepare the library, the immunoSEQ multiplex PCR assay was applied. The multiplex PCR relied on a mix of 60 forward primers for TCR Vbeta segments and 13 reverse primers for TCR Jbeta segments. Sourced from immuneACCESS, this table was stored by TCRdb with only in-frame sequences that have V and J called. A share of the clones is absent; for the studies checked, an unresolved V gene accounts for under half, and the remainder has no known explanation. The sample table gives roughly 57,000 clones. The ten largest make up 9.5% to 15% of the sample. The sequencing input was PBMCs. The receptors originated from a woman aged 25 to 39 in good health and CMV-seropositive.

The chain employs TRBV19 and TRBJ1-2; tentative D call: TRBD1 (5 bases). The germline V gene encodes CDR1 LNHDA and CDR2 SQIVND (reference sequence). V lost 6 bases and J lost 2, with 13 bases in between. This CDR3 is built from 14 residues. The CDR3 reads CASRPGLLNYGYTF. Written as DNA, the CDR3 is TGTGCCAGTAGGCCAGGGCTTTTGAACTATGGCTACACCTTC.

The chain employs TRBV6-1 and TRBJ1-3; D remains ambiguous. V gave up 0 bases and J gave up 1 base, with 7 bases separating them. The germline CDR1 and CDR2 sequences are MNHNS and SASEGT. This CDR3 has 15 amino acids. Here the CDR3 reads CASSEAGSSGNTIYF. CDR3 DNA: TGTGCCAGCAGTGAAGCGGGCTCTTCTGGAAACACCATATATTTT.

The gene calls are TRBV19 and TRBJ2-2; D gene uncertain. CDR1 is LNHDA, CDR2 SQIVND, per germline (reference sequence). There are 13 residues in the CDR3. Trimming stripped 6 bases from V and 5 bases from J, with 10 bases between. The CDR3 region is CASRFSTTGELFF. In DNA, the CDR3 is TGTGCCAGTAGATTCAGTACGACCGGGGAGCTGTTTTTT.

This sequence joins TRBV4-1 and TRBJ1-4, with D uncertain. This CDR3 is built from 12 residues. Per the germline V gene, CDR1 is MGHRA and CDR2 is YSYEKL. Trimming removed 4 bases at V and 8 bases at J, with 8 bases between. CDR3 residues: CASSPAGEKLFF. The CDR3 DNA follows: TGCGCCAGCAGCCCTGCGGGCGAAAAACTGTTTTTT.

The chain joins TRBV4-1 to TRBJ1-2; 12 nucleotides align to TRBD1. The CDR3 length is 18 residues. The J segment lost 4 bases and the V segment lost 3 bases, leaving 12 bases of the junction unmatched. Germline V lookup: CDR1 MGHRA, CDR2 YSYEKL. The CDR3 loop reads CASSQHPGQGARGYGYTF. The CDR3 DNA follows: TGCGCCAGCAGCCAGCACCCGGGACAGGGGGCGCGGGGCTATGGCTACACCTTC.

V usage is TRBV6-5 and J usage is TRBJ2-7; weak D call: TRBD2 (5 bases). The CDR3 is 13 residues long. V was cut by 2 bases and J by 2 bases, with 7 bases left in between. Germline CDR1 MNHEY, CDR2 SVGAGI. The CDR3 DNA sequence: TGTGCCAGCAGTTACGACTATGCCTACGAGCAGTACTTC. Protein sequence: CASSYDYAYEQYF.

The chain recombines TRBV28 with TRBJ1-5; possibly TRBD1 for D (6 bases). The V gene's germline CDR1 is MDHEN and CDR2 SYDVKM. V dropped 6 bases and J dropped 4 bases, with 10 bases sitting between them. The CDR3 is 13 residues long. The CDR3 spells CASREQGNQPQHF. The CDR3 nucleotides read TGTGCCAGCAGGGAGCAGGGGAATCAGCCCCAGCATTTT.

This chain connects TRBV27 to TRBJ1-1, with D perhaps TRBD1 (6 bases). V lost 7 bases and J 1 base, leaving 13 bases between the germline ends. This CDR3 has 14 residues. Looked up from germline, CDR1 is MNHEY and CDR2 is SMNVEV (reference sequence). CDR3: CASTLRGGNTEAFF. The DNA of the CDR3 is TGTGCCAGCACACTAAGGGGGGGGAACACTGAAGCTTTCTTT.

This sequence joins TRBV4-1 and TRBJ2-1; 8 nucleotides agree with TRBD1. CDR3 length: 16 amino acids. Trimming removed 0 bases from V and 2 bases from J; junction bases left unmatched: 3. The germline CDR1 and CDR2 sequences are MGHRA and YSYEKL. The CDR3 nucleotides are TGCGCCAGCAGCCAAGATAGGACAGGGCCCTACAATGAGCAGTTCTTC. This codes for CASSQDRTGPYNEQFF.

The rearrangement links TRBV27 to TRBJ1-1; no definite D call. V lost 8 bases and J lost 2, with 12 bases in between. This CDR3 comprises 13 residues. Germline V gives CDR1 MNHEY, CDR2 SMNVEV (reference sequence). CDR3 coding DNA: TGTGCCAGCCGACTGAACCTTAACACTGAAGCTTTCTTT. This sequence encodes CASRLNLNTEAFF.

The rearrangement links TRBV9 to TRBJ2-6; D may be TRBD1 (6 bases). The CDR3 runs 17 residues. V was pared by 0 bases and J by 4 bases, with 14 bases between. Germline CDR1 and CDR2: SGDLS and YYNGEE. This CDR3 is CASSVAKGGSGANVLTF. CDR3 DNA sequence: TGTGCCAGCAGCGTAGCCAAAGGGGGATCAGGGGCCAACGTCCTGACTTTC.

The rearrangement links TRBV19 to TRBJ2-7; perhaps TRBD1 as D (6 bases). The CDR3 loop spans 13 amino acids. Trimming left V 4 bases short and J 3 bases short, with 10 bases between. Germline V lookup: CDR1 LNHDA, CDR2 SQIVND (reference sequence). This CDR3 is CASSKDRDYEQYF. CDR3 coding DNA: TGTGCCAGTAGTAAGGACAGAGACTACGAGCAGTACTTC. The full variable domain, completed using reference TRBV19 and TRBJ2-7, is DGGITQSPKYLFRKEGQNVTLSCEQNLNHDAMYWYRQDPGQGLRLIYYSQIVNDFQKGDIAEGYSVSREKKESFPLTVTSAQKNPTAFYLCASSKDRDYEQYFGPGTRLTVT.

CDR3 sequence (DNA): TGTGCCAGCTCACCACCGACGTCTAGCGTAGATACGCAGTATTTT. This translates into CASSPPTSSVDTQYF. J is TRBJ2-3 and V is TRBV18; a possible D gene is TRBD2 (6 bases). The CDR3 is 15 amino acids. CDR1 is KGHSH and CDR2 is LQKENI in the germline V gene. Trimming stripped 0 bases from V and 5 bases from J, with 12 bases between.

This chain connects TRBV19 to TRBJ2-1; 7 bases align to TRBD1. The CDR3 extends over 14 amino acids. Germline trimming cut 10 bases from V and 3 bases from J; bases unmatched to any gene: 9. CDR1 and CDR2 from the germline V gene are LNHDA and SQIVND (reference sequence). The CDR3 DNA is TGTGCCAAAACCGGGACAGCAGGCTACAATGAGCAGTTCTTC. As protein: CAKTGTAGYNEQFF.

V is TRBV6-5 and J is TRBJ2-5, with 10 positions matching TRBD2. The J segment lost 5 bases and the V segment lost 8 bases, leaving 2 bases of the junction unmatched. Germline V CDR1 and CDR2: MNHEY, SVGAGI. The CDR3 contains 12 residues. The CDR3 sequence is CASQTSGETQYF. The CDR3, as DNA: TGTGCCAGCCAGACTAGCGGGGAGACCCAGTACTTC.

In DNA form, the CDR3 reads TGCGCCAGCAGCTCTTCAGGGGGCGAGCAGTACTTC. It specifies CASSSSGGEQYF. The rearrangement links TRBV5-1 to TRBJ2-7, with 7 bases fitting TRBD1. Trimming took 3 bases from V and 6 from J; bases not matched to a gene: 3. The CDR3 sequence is 12 residues long. The germline CDR1 and CDR2 sequences are SGHRS and YFSETQ.

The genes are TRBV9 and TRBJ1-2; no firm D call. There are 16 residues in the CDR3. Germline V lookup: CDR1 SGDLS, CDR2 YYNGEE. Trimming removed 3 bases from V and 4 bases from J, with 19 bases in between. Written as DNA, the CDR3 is TGTGCCAGCAGCGCTGCCACCGGGCCGGGAAGCTATGGCTACACCTTC. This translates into CASSAATGPGSYGYTF.

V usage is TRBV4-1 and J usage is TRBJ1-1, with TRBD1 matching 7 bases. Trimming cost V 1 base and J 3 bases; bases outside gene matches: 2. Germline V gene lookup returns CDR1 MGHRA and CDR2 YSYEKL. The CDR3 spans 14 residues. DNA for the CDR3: TGCGCCAGCAGCCAAGGACAGGGATACACTGAAGCTTTCTTT. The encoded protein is CASSQGQGYTEAFF.

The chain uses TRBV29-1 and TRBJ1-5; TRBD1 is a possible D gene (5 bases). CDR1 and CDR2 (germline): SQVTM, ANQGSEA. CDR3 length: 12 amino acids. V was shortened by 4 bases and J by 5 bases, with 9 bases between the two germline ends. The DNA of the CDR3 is TGCAGCGTTGGACAGTTGGATCAGCCCCAGCATTTT. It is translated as CSVGQLDQPQHF.

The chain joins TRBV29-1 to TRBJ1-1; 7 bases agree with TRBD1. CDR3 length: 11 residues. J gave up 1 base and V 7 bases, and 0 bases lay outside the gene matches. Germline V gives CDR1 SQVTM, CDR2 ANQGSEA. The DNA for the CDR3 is TGCAGCGGGACAGGGAACACTGAAGCTTTCTTT. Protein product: CSGTGNTEAFF.

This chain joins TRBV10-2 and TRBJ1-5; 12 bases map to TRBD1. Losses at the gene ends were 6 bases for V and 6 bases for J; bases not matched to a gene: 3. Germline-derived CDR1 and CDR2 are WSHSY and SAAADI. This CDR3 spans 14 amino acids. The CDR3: CASRRDRGLQPQHF. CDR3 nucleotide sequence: TGCGCCAGCAGACGGGACAGGGGGCTTCAGCCCCAGCATTTT.

CDR3: CASRPGLAGTDTQYF. DNA of the CDR3: TGTGCCAGCAGACCAGGACTAGCGGGCACAGATACGCAGTATTTT. The chain combines TRBV6-5 with TRBJ2-3, with 10 bases aligning to TRBD2. V dropped 6 bases and J dropped 1; count of bases not matched to a gene: 4. The CDR3 loop spans 15 amino acids. The V gene's germline CDR1 is MNHEY and CDR2 SVGAGI.

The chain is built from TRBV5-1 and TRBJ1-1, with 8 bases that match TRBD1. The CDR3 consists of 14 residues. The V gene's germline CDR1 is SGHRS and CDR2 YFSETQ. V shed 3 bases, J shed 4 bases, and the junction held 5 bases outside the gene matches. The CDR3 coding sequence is TGCGCCAGCAGCTCGACAGGGGTTGGCACTGAAGCTTTCTTT. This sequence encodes CASSSTGVGTEAFF.

CDR3 loop: CAWSVRASGRYNEQFF. The CDR3 DNA reads as TGTGCCTGGAGTGTACGGGCCAGCGGGAGGTACAATGAGCAGTTCTTC. V is TRBV30 and J is TRBJ2-1; TRBD2 matches 9 bases. Trimming removed 0 bases from V and 4 bases from J; junction bases left unmatched: 7. Per germline, CDR1 GTSNPN and CDR2 SVGIG (reference sequence). CDR3 length: 16 residues.

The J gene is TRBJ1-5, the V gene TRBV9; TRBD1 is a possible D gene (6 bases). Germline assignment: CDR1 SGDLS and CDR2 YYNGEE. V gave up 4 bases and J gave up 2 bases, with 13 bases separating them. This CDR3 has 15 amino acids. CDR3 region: CASSQGIHGNQPQHF. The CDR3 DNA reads TGTGCCAGCAGCCAGGGGATTCATGGCAATCAGCCCCAGCATTTT.